A selection of T cell receptor beta chains follows, all from one sample in a study of T cell changes during pregnancy in multiple sclerosis. The repertoire was sequenced with immunoSEQ multiplex PCR; TCRdb's copy has only in-frame clones and lacks some. The sample lists some 50,000 clones; 92% were seen once. The starting material was CD4+ T cells from peripheral blood mononuclear cells, obtained in the second trimester of pregnancy. These receptors all stem from a female donor with multiple sclerosis, enrolled in a pregnancy study. The CDR3 runs from the conserved cysteine through the conserved F or W. D genes are given only for firm matches. A row's size may be missing; if present it is once, few, many or a size class.

cdr3_nt: TGTGCCAGTAGTTGGTCAGTGGATCAGCCCCAGCATTTT
cdr3_aa: CASSWSVDQPQHF
j_call: TRBJ1-5
v_call: TRBV19
d_call: -
clone_size: few

cdr3_nt: TGCAGCGTTGTGGGGCGTGGGGCCAACGTCCTGACTTTC
cdr3_aa: CSVVGRGANVLTF
j_call: TRBJ2-6
v_call: TRBV29-1
d_call: -
clone_size: -

cdr3_nt: TGTGCCAGCAGCTTGGAGGCCGGGGTGACTGGAAACACCATATATTTT
cdr3_aa: CASSLEAGVTGNTIYF
j_call: TRBJ1-3
v_call: TRBV5-8
d_call: -
clone_size: -

cdr3_nt: TGTGCCAGCAGCCCTTCCCTCAAGGTGGGAGGGAACATTCAGTACTTC
cdr3_aa: CASSPSLKVGGNIQYF
j_call: TRBJ2-4
v_call: TRBV7-4
d_call: TRBD2
clone_size: -

cdr3_nt: TGTGCCAGCAGTGTGACCCGGGACACCCACGAGCAGTACTTC
cdr3_aa: CASSVTRDTHEQYF
j_call: TRBJ2-7
v_call: TRBV6-1
d_call: -
clone_size: -

cdr3_nt: TGCAGCGTTGAAGGGCACAGGGTGCTATTCGTGAACACCGGGGAGCTGTTTTTT
cdr3_aa: CSVEGHRVLFVNTGELFF
j_call: TRBJ2-2
v_call: TRBV29-1
d_call: -
clone_size: -

cdr3_nt: TGTGCCAGCAGCGTAGCCCCCTTTAGCTCCTACAATGAGCAGTTCTTC
cdr3_aa: CASSVAPFSSYNEQFF
j_call: TRBJ2-1
v_call: TRBV9
d_call: -
clone_size: -

cdr3_nt: TGTGCCAGCAGTTTAATGACAGGGATAGGAAACACTGAAGCTTTCTTT
cdr3_aa: CASSLMTGIGNTEAFF
j_call: TRBJ1-1
v_call: TRBV27
d_call: TRBD1
clone_size: -

cdr3_nt: TGTGCCAGCAGAACCCAGGGGGCTAACTATGGCTACACCTTC
cdr3_aa: CASRTQGANYGYTF
j_call: TRBJ1-2
v_call: TRBV7-9
d_call: TRBD1
clone_size: -

cdr3_nt: TGTGCCAGCAGTAACCCGGGACAGGGGTGGAACACTGAAGCTTTCTTT
cdr3_aa: CASSNPGQGWNTEAFF
j_call: TRBJ1-1
v_call: TRBV28
d_call: TRBD1
clone_size: -

cdr3_nt: TGTGCCATCAGTGACTTCGGAGCCGGGTCTCAGCCCCAGCATTTT
cdr3_aa: CAISDFGAGSQPQHF
j_call: TRBJ1-5
v_call: TRBV10-3
d_call: -
clone_size: -

cdr3_nt: TGCGCCAGCAGCTTTAGCGGGAGTCCCACCGGGGAGCTGTTTTTT
cdr3_aa: CASSFSGSPTGELFF
j_call: TRBJ2-2
v_call: TRBV5-1
d_call: TRBD2
clone_size: once

cdr3_nt: TGCGCCAGCAGTGGGGACAGCCTGAACACTGAAGCTTTCTTT
cdr3_aa: CASSGDSLNTEAFF
j_call: TRBJ1-1
v_call: TRBV10-2
d_call: TRBD1
clone_size: -

cdr3_nt: TGCGCCAGCAGCTCCCCCAGCGGGGGCACAGATACGCAGTATTTT
cdr3_aa: CASSSPSGGTDTQYF
j_call: TRBJ2-3
v_call: TRBV5-1
d_call: TRBD2
clone_size: -

cdr3_nt: TGTGCCAGCAGCGAGGGACTAGCGGGACTCTACAATGAGCAGTTCTTC
cdr3_aa: CASSEGLAGLYNEQFF
j_call: TRBJ2-1
v_call: TRBV9
d_call: TRBD2
clone_size: -

cdr3_nt: TGCGCCAGCAGTACCTGGCAGGGTGGTGAAGCTTTCTTT
cdr3_aa: CASSTWQGGEAFF
j_call: TRBJ1-1
v_call: TRBV5-1
d_call: -
clone_size: -

cdr3_nt: TGTGCCAGTAGTCCCGGGACAGGATGGGAGACCCAGTACTTC
cdr3_aa: CASSPGTGWETQYF
j_call: TRBJ2-5
v_call: TRBV19
d_call: TRBD1
clone_size: -

cdr3_nt: TGTGCCAGCAGCTTCGCAGGGAGGGATAACTATGGCTACACCTTC
cdr3_aa: CASSFAGRDNYGYTF
j_call: TRBJ1-2
v_call: TRBV5-5
d_call: -
clone_size: -

cdr3_nt: TGTGCCAGTAGTAAGGTCGGGACCTACGAGCAGTACTTC
cdr3_aa: CASSKVGTYEQYF
j_call: TRBJ2-7
v_call: TRBV19
d_call: -
clone_size: -

cdr3_nt: TGTGCCAGCAGTTCACAGGGGTTGTTGAACACTGAAGCTTTCTTT
cdr3_aa: CASSSQGLLNTEAFF
j_call: TRBJ1-1
v_call: TRBV6-1
d_call: TRBD1
clone_size: -

cdr3_nt: TGTGCCAGCAGTCCCCGACAGGGTTCCAACTATGGCTACACCTTC
cdr3_aa: CASSPRQGSNYGYTF
j_call: TRBJ1-2
v_call: TRBV6-6
d_call: TRBD1
clone_size: -

cdr3_nt: TGTGCCAGTGAGATGGCGGGAGCTTTCTTT
cdr3_aa: CASEMAGAFF
j_call: TRBJ1-1
v_call: TRBV2
d_call: -
clone_size: -

cdr3_nt: TGTGCCTGGTCCCAGTCAGGGGAGCAGTACTTC
cdr3_aa: CAWSQSGEQYF
j_call: TRBJ2-7
v_call: TRBV30
d_call: -
clone_size: -

cdr3_nt: TGTGCCAGCAGTTCTGGGGGAGGGCGCACCGGGGAGCTGTTTTTT
cdr3_aa: CASSSGGGRTGELFF
j_call: TRBJ2-2
v_call: TRBV28
d_call: TRBD2
clone_size: -

cdr3_nt: TGTGCCAGCTCACCACCGGTAATAGTAGGAGGAGAGACCCAGTACTTC
cdr3_aa: CASSPPVIVGGETQYF
j_call: TRBJ2-5
v_call: TRBV18
d_call: -
clone_size: -

cdr3_nt: TGTGCCAGTAGTATGGCTGCAGGGGTTAATTCACCCCTCCACTTT
cdr3_aa: CASSMAAGVNSPLHF
j_call: TRBJ1-6
v_call: TRBV19
d_call: -
clone_size: -

cdr3_nt: TGTGCCAGCAGCTATAGCTCCTACAATGAGCAGTTCTTC
cdr3_aa: CASSYSSYNEQFF
j_call: TRBJ2-1
v_call: TRBV7-2
d_call: -
clone_size: -

cdr3_nt: TGTGCCAGTAGGCCAACGGGACAGGGTGGTCAGCCCCAGCATTTT
cdr3_aa: CASRPTGQGGQPQHF
j_call: TRBJ1-5
v_call: TRBV19
d_call: TRBD1
clone_size: few

cdr3_nt: TGTGCCAGCAGCCAGGACAGGGGAGCTAACTATGGCTACACCTTC
cdr3_aa: CASSQDRGANYGYTF
j_call: TRBJ1-2
v_call: TRBV6-5
d_call: TRBD1
clone_size: -

cdr3_nt: TGTGCCAGCAGCTCACAGGGGCGCAGGACTGAAGCTTTCTTT
cdr3_aa: CASSSQGRRTEAFF
j_call: TRBJ1-1
v_call: TRBV7-2
d_call: TRBD1
clone_size: -

cdr3_nt: TGTGCCTGGGAAACAGGGGGCTCTGGAAACACCATATATTTT
cdr3_aa: CAWETGGSGNTIYF
j_call: TRBJ1-3
v_call: TRBV30
d_call: TRBD1
clone_size: -

cdr3_nt: TGCGCCAGCAGTTTGACTAGCGGCCACTACGAGCAGTACTTC
cdr3_aa: CASSLTSGHYEQYF
j_call: TRBJ2-7
v_call: TRBV10-2
d_call: TRBD2
clone_size: -

cdr3_nt: TGTGCCAGCGGACTCGGGCCTCCGGAGTCCTACGAGCAGTACTTC
cdr3_aa: CASGLGPPESYEQYF
j_call: TRBJ2-7
v_call: TRBV6-5
d_call: -
clone_size: -

cdr3_nt: TGTGCCAGCTCACGACAGGGGGGGAATACTGAAGCTTTCTTT
cdr3_aa: CASSRQGGNTEAFF
j_call: TRBJ1-1
v_call: TRBV18
d_call: TRBD1
clone_size: -

cdr3_nt: TGTGCCAGCAGTTACTCAGGGGGCGGCTATGGCTACACCTTC
cdr3_aa: CASSYSGGGYGYTF
j_call: TRBJ1-2
v_call: TRBV2
d_call: TRBD1
clone_size: -

cdr3_nt: TGTGCCAGCACCGGGAGGGCCGGGGAGCTGTTTTTT
cdr3_aa: CASTGRAGELFF
j_call: TRBJ2-2
v_call: TRBV6-1
d_call: TRBD2
clone_size: -

cdr3_nt: TGTGCCTGGAGTTTCTCATCGAGCACTGAAGCTTTCTTT
cdr3_aa: CAWSFSSSTEAFF
j_call: TRBJ1-1
v_call: TRBV30
d_call: -
clone_size: few

cdr3_nt: TGTGCCAGCAGTGCCCGGACGGCGGGCTCCTACGAGCAGTACTTC
cdr3_aa: CASSARTAGSYEQYF
j_call: TRBJ2-7
v_call: TRBV28
d_call: -
clone_size: -

cdr3_nt: TGTGCCAGCAGCTTAAGCGGGCCTGGAAACACCATATATTTT
cdr3_aa: CASSLSGPGNTIYF
j_call: TRBJ1-3
v_call: TRBV7-9
d_call: -
clone_size: -

cdr3_nt: TGTGCCAGCAGTTTATCGACAGGGCGGGGGGGAGCTTTCTTT
cdr3_aa: CASSLSTGRGGAFF
j_call: TRBJ1-1
v_call: TRBV27
d_call: TRBD1
clone_size: few

cdr3_nt: TGCGCCAGCAGCTTTGGGGGGGCCTACAATGAGCAGTTCTTC
cdr3_aa: CASSFGGAYNEQFF
j_call: TRBJ2-1
v_call: TRBV5-1
d_call: TRBD2
clone_size: -

cdr3_nt: TGTGCCAGCAGCTTAGGGGCGGGGGGCTACACTGAAGCTTTCTTT
cdr3_aa: CASSLGAGGYTEAFF
j_call: TRBJ1-1
v_call: TRBV7-8
d_call: -
clone_size: -

cdr3_nt: TGTGCCAGCAGTGAATTGGCAGGGCAACGGCAGCCCCAGCATTTT
cdr3_aa: CASSELAGQRQPQHF
j_call: TRBJ1-5
v_call: TRBV2
d_call: -
clone_size: -

cdr3_nt: TGCAGTGCTAACGGGGGGGCCCAGTACTTC
cdr3_aa: CSANGGAQYF
j_call: TRBJ2-5
v_call: TRBV20-1
d_call: TRBD2
clone_size: -

cdr3_nt: TGTGCCTGGAGCCACAGCATGAACACTGAAGCTTTCTTT
cdr3_aa: CAWSHSMNTEAFF
j_call: TRBJ1-1
v_call: TRBV30
d_call: -
clone_size: -

cdr3_nt: TGTGCCAGCAGTGCGGTATTTATGGAGGGGCGAACTAATGAAAAACTGTTTTTT
cdr3_aa: CASSAVFMEGRTNEKLFF
j_call: TRBJ1-4
v_call: TRBV6-1
d_call: -
clone_size: -

cdr3_nt: TGTGCCAGCAGCTTAGGGGGCAGACACTACGAGCAGTACTTC
cdr3_aa: CASSLGGRHYEQYF
j_call: TRBJ2-7
v_call: TRBV7-9
d_call: -
clone_size: once